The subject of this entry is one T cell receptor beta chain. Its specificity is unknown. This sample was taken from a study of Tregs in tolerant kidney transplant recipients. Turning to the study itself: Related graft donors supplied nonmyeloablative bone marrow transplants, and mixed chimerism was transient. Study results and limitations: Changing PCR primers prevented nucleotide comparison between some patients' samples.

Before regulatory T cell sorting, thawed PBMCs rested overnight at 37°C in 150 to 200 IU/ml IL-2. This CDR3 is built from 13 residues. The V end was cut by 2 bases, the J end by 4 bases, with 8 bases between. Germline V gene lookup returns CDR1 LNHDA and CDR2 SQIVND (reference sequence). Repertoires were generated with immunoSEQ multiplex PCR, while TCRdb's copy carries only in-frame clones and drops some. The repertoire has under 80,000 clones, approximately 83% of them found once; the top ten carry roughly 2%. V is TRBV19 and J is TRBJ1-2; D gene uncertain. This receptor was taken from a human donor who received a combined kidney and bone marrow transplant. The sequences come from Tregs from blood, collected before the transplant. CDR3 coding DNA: TGTGCCAGTAGTATAACTGAGGTCTATGGCTACACCTTC. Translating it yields CASSITEVYGYTF.